This T cell receptor (beta chain) was found in a study of CD8 T cells in Susac syndrome. TCR beta sequencing was performed on blood CD8+ and CD4+ T cells. An amount of RNA that ranged from roughly 0.45 to 1 ug was reverse transcribed with random hexamers. Amplification of TCR beta CDR3 across 54 Vbeta and 13 Jbeta was performed with immunoSEQ multiplex PCR. One entry per CDR3 protein results from TCRdb running MiXCR on the immunoSEQ multiplex PCR reads. This table has hundreds of thousands of distinct CDR3 sequences, 85% appearing once. Trimming left V 5 bases short and J 0 bases short, with 17 bases between. This CDR3 region has 16 residues. Germline loops: CDR1 SGHAT, CDR2 FQNNGV.

The chain links TRBV11-2 to TRBJ2-7; a possible D gene is TRBD1 (6 bases). The TCR originated in a human donor with multiple sclerosis. Sequenced input: CD8+ T cells from PBMCs. CDR3 sequence reads: CASSPWGRASSYEQYF. The CDR3 nucleotides read TGTGCCAGCAGCCCCTGGGGGCGGGCCAGCTCCTACGAGCAGTACTTC.